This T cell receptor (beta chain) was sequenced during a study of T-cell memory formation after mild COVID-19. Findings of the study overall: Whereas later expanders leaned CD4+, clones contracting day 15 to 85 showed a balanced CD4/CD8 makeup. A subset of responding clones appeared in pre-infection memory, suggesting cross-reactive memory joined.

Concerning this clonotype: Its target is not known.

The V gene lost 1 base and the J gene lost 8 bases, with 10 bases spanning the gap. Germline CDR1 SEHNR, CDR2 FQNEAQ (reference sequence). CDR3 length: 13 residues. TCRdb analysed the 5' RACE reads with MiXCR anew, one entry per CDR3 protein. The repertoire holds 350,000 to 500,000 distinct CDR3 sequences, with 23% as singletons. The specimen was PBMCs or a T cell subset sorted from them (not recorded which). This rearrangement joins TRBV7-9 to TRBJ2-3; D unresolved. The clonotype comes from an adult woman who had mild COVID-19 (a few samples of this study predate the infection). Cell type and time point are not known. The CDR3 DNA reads TGTGCCAGCAGCTTAGACGGAACCGCTACGCAGTATTTT. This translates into CASSLDGTATQYF.